Following are 17 T cell receptor beta chains from one sample sequenced in a study of beta chain features in type 1 diabetes. The isolated RNA, all of it, was reverse transcribed, so expressed TCRB transcripts were what got sequenced. Here immunoSEQ multiplex PCR was the method, and the copy in TCRdb shows in-frame clones only, minus some. The data contain about 360,000 clones, around an eighth of them seen just once; the ten biggest clones take up about 0.018%. The sequencing sample was made of naive CD4+ T cells from blood. The receptors here all came from a man aged 18 to 29 in good health.

The chain joins TRBV23-1 to TRBJ1-1; 10 positions agree with TRBD1. TRBV23-1 is an ORF for which the function is uncertain. This CDR3 is built from 15 residues. V was pared by 6 bases and J by 2 bases, with 6 bases of the junction left unmatched. The CDR3 sequence: CASSIDRGPNTEAFF. CDR3 DNA sequence: TGCGCCAGCAGCATAGACAGGGGGCCCAACACTGAAGCTTTCTTT.

This chain uses TRBV7-2 with TRBJ2-3, with 12 positions matching TRBD2. V shed 5 bases, J shed 2 bases, and the junction held 5 bases outside the gene matches. Germline V gives CDR1 SGHTA, CDR2 FQGNSA. The CDR3 runs to 16 residues. CDR3 coding DNA: TGTGCCAGCAGCCGGACTAGCGGGGCGTCCACAGATACGCAGTATTTT. Its translation: CASSRTSGASTDTQYF.

This clone appeared a few times. The chain employs TRBV6-5 and TRBJ1-2, with a possible D match to TRBD1 (6 bases). Trimming took 6 bases from V and 5 from J, leaving 13 bases between them. Germline lookup yields CDR1 MNHEY and CDR2 SVGAGI. The CDR3 loop spans 13 amino acids. CDR3 DNA: TGTGCCAGCAGATTAACAGGGACATATGGCTACACCTTC. Residues: CASRLTGTYGYTF.

This chain joins TRBV28 and TRBJ2-5; maybe TRBD2 (5 bases). The CDR3 spans 12 residues. The V gene lost 6 bases and the J gene lost 1 base, with 6 bases spanning the gap. Per the germline V gene, CDR1 is MDHEN and CDR2 is SYDVKM. CDR3 in DNA: TGTGCCAGCAGGGACTTCCAAGAGACCCAGTACTTC. Translation: CASRDFQETQYF.

This clone occurred a few times. The chain uses TRBV30 and TRBJ2-3, with 7 bases aligning to TRBD2. Germline V gene data show CDR1 as GTSNPN and CDR2 as SVGIG (reference sequence). This CDR3 region has 15 residues. Trimming cost V 2 bases and J 3 bases; bases outside gene matches: 8. The CDR3 spells CAWSLGGIRTDTQYF. The DNA for the CDR3 is TGTGCCTGGAGTCTCGGGGGGATTAGGACAGATACGCAGTATTTT.

The V and J genes are TRBV6-5 and TRBJ1-5, with D hard to call. The CDR3 consists of 14 residues. From germline, CDR1 is MNHEY and CDR2 SVGAGI. The V and J ends lost 4 bases and 1 base respectively, with 8 bases between them. CDR3 in amino acids: CASSFYRSNQPQHF. CDR3 DNA: TGTGCCAGCAGTTTTTACAGAAGCAATCAGCCCCAGCATTTT.

The chain employs TRBV5-1 and TRBJ2-7, with D possibly matching TRBD1 (6 bases). The V end lost 1 base, the J end lost 3 bases, and 11 bases lay between the germline ends. Per the germline V gene, CDR1 is SGHRS and CDR2 is YFSETQ. This CDR3 contains 14 residues. Here the CDR3 reads CASSLLQGIYEQYF. The CDR3 DNA is TGCGCCAGCAGCTTGTTACAGGGAATCTACGAGCAGTACTTC. Variable domain in full (rest from reference TRBV5-1 and TRBJ2-7): KAGVTQTPRYLIKTRGQQVTLSCSPISGHRSVSWYQQTPGQGLQFLFEYFSETQRNKGNFPGRFSGRQFSNSRSEMNVSTLELGDSALYLCASSLLQGIYEQYFGPGTRLTVT.

This clone was counted only a few times. The chain recombines TRBV6-1 with TRBJ2-7; D may be TRBD1 (6 bases). The CDR3 loop spans 17 amino acids. V lost 3 bases to trimming and J lost 2 bases, with 20 bases between them. Germline values: CDR1 MNHNS, CDR2 SASEGT. The DNA for the CDR3 is TGTGCCAGCAGTGATAACCGGGACACGGAAGTTACCTACGAGCAGTACTTC. Encoded protein: CASSDNRDTEVTYEQYF.

V is TRBV5-6 and J is TRBJ2-1; 7 bases match TRBD2. Looked up from germline, CDR1 is SGHDT and CDR2 is YYEEEE. After removal of 4 bases from V and 6 bases from J, the junction contained 16 bases not matched to a gene. CDR3 length equals 17 residues. The DNA of the CDR3 is TGTGCCAGCAGCGGCAGGCGTGTCGGGAGGACAATCAATGAGCAGTTCTTC. Protein sequence: CASSGRRVGRTINEQFF.

Only a few counts were recorded for this clone. An end of the junction does not agree with germline; a read error may underlie this. The chain employs TRBV11-2 and TRBJ2-1, with 11 bases fitting TRBD2. This CDR3 contains 14 residues. Germline loops: CDR1 SGHAT, CDR2 FQNNGV. The CDR3 protein is CASSLSGGLAGPLF. CDR3 bases: TGTGCCAGCAGCTTATCCGGAGGACTAGCGGGTCCCCTCTTC.

Only a few counts were recorded for this clone. The genes are TRBV27 and TRBJ1-1; no reliable D call. Trimming took off 3 bases at V and 5 bases at J, with 13 bases between the two ends. This CDR3 has 14 residues. Germline CDR1 is MNHEY and CDR2 is SMNVEV (reference sequence). In DNA form, the CDR3 reads TGTGCCAGCAGTTTTTCCCGACGGGGAACTGAAGCTTTCTTT. It codes for CASSFSRRGTEAFF.

This rearrangement joins TRBV11-1 to TRBJ2-7; TRBD1 aligns across 10 bases. Germline V CDR1 and CDR2: SGHAT, FQDESV (reference sequence). This CDR3 is 15 amino acids long. Trimming took 5 bases from V and 2 from J; bases not matched to a gene: 6. CDR3 DNA sequence: TGTGCCAGCAGCAAAACCGGGACAGGGGCCTACGAGCAGTACTTC. Its translation is CASSKTGTGAYEQYF.

A few counts support this clone. This chain joins TRBV15 and TRBJ2-3, with 7 bases lining up with TRBD2. This CDR3 region has 16 residues. With V trimmed by 5 bases and J by 1 base, 9 bases remained unmatched. The germline CDR1 and CDR2 sequences are LNHNV and YYDKDF (reference sequence). The CDR3 loop is CATSGRLAEGTDTQYF. As DNA, the CDR3 is TGTGCCACCAGCGGTCGGCTAGCGGAGGGCACAGATACGCAGTATTTT.

The chain links TRBV7-2 to TRBJ1-2; TRBD1 matches 9 bases. With 5 bases clipped from V and 2 bases from J, the junction kept 6 bases outside the gene matches. Germline lookup yields CDR1 SGHTA and CDR2 FQGNSA. The CDR3 spans 15 residues. The DNA for the CDR3 is TGTGCCAGCAGCCCGAGGGACAGGGAGAACTATGGCTACACCTTC. Translation: CASSPRDRENYGYTF.

This clone has just one count. The gene calls are TRBV6-4 and TRBJ2-1; 9 bases line up with TRBD2. CDR3 length: 17 amino acids. The V segment lost 5 bases and the J segment 6 bases; nucleotides outside the gene matches: 14. The germline CDR1 and CDR2 sequences are MRHNA and SNTAGT. CDR3 DNA: TGTGCCAGCAGTAAGTACCGGCTGACTAGCGGCACCAATGAGCAGTTCTTC. Translated: CASSKYRLTSGTNEQFF.

The chain links TRBV15 to TRBJ2-1; 10 nucleotides agree with TRBD2. Germline V gene data show CDR1 as LNHNV and CDR2 as YYDKDF (reference sequence). The junction had 8 bases not matched to a gene; V was cut back by 3 bases and J by 9 bases. This CDR3 has 15 amino acids. This CDR3 reads CATSSPGLAFGEQFF. In nucleotides, the CDR3 is TGTGCCACCAGCAGCCCGGGACTAGCGTTCGGTGAGCAGTTCTTC.

This clone was observed at least ten times. This chain links TRBV30 with TRBJ2-1; no clear D gene. Per germline, CDR1 GTSNPN and CDR2 SVGIG (reference sequence). This CDR3 is built from 12 residues. V was pared by 0 bases and J by 7 bases, with 7 bases between. This chain's CDR3 is CAWSVLGNEQFF. In DNA, the CDR3 is TGTGCCTGGAGTGTACTCGGGAATGAGCAGTTCTTC.